The 5 T cell receptor beta chains reported below all come from one sample, sequenced in a study of cytomegalovirus exposure and HLA in healthy donors. This PCR relied on a set of 60 Vbeta primers and 13 Jbeta primers. The repertoire was sequenced with immunoSEQ multiplex PCR; TCRdb's copy has only in-frame clones and lacks some. The sample shows around 130,000 clones, approximately 69% of them seen only once. The sample comprised PBMCs. The receptors were sampled from a man aged 40-49 years in good health and CMV-seropositive.

The J gene is TRBJ2-7, the V gene TRBV19; 9 nucleotides match TRBD1. Germline V CDR1 and CDR2: LNHDA, SQIVND (reference sequence). The CDR3 has 15 residues. Trimming cost V 4 bases and J 3 bases; bases outside gene matches: 7. The chain's CDR3 is CASSKGLDRGYEQYF. The CDR3 bases are TGTGCCAGTAGTAAAGGGTTGGACAGGGGCTACGAGCAGTACTTC. The complete variable domain, with remaining parts taken from reference TRBV19 and TRBJ2-7, reads DGGITQSPKYLFRKEGQNVTLSCEQNLNHDAMYWYRQDPGQGLRLIYYSQIVNDFQKGDIAEGYSVSREKKESFPLTVTSAQKNPTAFYLCASSKGLDRGYEQYFGPGTRLTVT.

The rearrangement links TRBV7-6 to TRBJ1-5; no clear D. The CDR3 spans 15 residues. Germline values: CDR1 SGHVS, CDR2 FNYEAQ. The V gene lost 0 bases and the J gene lost 2 bases, with 8 bases spanning the gap. The CDR3 sequence: CASSLAGKCNQPQHF. As DNA, the CDR3 is TGTGCCAGCAGCTTAGCCGGGAAGTGCAATCAGCCCCAGCATTTT.

V gene TRBV5-1 combines with J gene TRBJ2-3; D might be TRBD1 (6 bases). CDR1 is SGHRS, CDR2 YFSETQ, per germline. This CDR3 spans 14 amino acids. The V end was cut by 0 bases, the J end by 5 bases, with 10 bases between. CDR3: CASSLGQARDTQYF. DNA of the CDR3: TGCGCCAGCAGCTTGGGACAGGCTCGAGATACGCAGTATTTT. Full variable domain (outside the CDR3, taken from reference TRBV5-1 and TRBJ2-3): KAGVTQTPRYLIKTRGQQVTLSCSPISGHRSVSWYQQTPGQGLQFLFEYFSETQRNKGNFPGRFSGRQFSNSRSEMNVSTLELGDSALYLCASSLGQARDTQYFGPGTRLTVL.

The chain has TRBV29-1 and TRBJ2-1; 9 bases are shared with TRBD1. The germline V gene has CDR1 SQVTM and CDR2 ANQGSEA. Trimming cost V 6 bases and J 8 bases; bases outside gene matches: 11. This CDR3 region has 14 residues. Here the CDR3 DNA reads TGCAGCGTGGGACAGGGAACCCTGGGATATGAGCAGTTCTTC. Encoded protein: CSVGQGTLGYEQFF.

This clone appeared once. The rearrangement joins TRBV27 to TRBJ2-3, with 12 bases matching TRBD2. Unmatched junction bases numbered 3, after V lost 1 base and J lost 4 bases. Germline lookup yields CDR1 MNHEY and CDR2 SMNVEV (reference sequence). The CDR3 loop spans 16 amino acids. CDR3 loop: CASSLLLAGGSDTQYF. CDR3 sequence (DNA): TGTGCCAGCAGTTTATTACTAGCGGGGGGATCAGATACGCAGTATTTT.